These 30 T cell receptor beta chains were all obtained from the same sample, sequenced in a study of metastatic and nonmetastatic thyroid tumors. With MiXCR, TCRdb called clones anew from the PCR reads. The data contain approximately 17,000 clones, about 25% of them singletons. All patients were treatment-naive before thyroid surgery. The sequenced material came from blood. These receptors all come from a male donor with papillary thyroid cancer or a benign thyroid nodule (not recorded which). Some clones in this sample may be carry-over from other donors' samples.

This clone is labeled as medium-sized. The chain has TRBV6-1 and TRBJ2-1; D possibly corresponds to TRBD1 (5 bases). The CDR3 spans 15 residues. Germline V lookup: CDR1 MNHNS, CDR2 SASEGT. V lost 1 base, J lost 2 bases, and 9 bases lay in between. Here the CDR3 reads CASSEVQGAYNEQFF. Written as DNA, the CDR3 is TGTGCCAGCAGTGAAGTTCAGGGCGCCTACAATGAGCAGTTCTTC.

The chain uses TRBV6-1 and TRBJ2-2, with D tentatively TRBD2 (5 bases). CDR1 is MNHNS, CDR2 SASEGT, per germline. The CDR3 consists of 15 residues. Trimming took 7 bases from V and 3 from J, leaving 15 bases between them. The DNA for the CDR3 is TGTGCCAGCACCGGAGCGGATTCTCACACCGGGGAGCTGTTTTTT. Translating gives CASTGADSHTGELFF.

The chain recombines TRBV2 with TRBJ2-1, with 10 bases that match TRBD1. Germline assignment: CDR1 SNHLY and CDR2 FYNNEI. J lost 9 bases, V lost 7 bases, and 12 bases had no gene match. This CDR3 is built from 15 residues. The CDR3 coding sequence is TGTGCCAGCAACGGATCTGGGACAGGGGATAGTGAGCAGTTCTTC. Its protein is CASNGSGTGDSEQFF.

This clone was observed many times. Other DNA sequences of this sample code for an identical CDR3. The rearrangement joins TRBV9 to TRBJ2-3; 8 bases fit TRBD2. The V segment lost 0 bases and the J segment 1 base; nucleotides outside the gene matches: 1. CDR3 length: 15 amino acids. Germline V gene sequence: CDR1 SGDLS, CDR2 YYNGEE. The CDR3 region is CASSVVSGGTDTQYF. CDR3 bases: TGTGCCAGCAGCGTAGTTAGCGGGGGCACAGATACGCAGTATTTT.

This sequence joins TRBV24-1 and TRBJ2-3, with D perhaps TRBD1 (5 bases). V was shortened by 4 bases and J by 10 bases, with 17 bases between the two germline ends. The CDR3 sequence is 14 residues long. Germline CDR1 KGHDR, CDR2 SFDVKD. The CDR3 loop is CATSEGRASKPQYF. CDR3 DNA: TGTGCCACCAGTGAGGGCAGGGCATCGAAGCCGCAGTATTTT.

The rearrangement links TRBV20-1 to TRBJ2-3; D unclear. Trimming pared 0 bases from V and 3 bases from J, leaving 10 bases between. This CDR3 has 14 amino acids. Germline loops: CDR1 DFQATT, CDR2 SNEGSKA (reference sequence). CDR3 sequence reads: CSARDFRGTDTQYF. The CDR3 coding sequence is TGCAGTGCTAGAGATTTTAGAGGAACAGATACGCAGTATTTT.

This clone was recorded a few times. The rearrangement links TRBV7-9 to TRBJ1-3; D not resolved. Germline loops: CDR1 SEHNR, CDR2 FQNEAQ (reference sequence). V was trimmed by 5 bases and J by 3 bases, leaving 5 bases between them. This CDR3 comprises 12 residues. The CDR3 spells CASSPIGNTIYF. CDR3 nucleotide sequence: TGTGCCAGCAGCCCAATTGGAAACACCATATATTTT.

V and J are TRBV27 and TRBJ2-7, with D uncertain. Trimming removed 10 bases from V and 5 bases from J, with 18 bases in between. CDR1 MNHEY and CDR2 SMNVEV come from the germline V gene (reference sequence). This CDR3 comprises 13 residues. The CDR3 here is CANISRFNNEQYF. The CDR3 DNA reads as TGTGCCAACATCTCCCGATTCAACAACGAGCAGTACTTC.

Worth noting for this clone: At one end the junction does not follow the germline gene, possibly because of a read error. The CDR3 sequence is CASSLGGGTDTHYF. CDR3 DNA: TGTGCCAGCAGCTTAGGCGGGGGCACAGATACGCACTATTTT. The V and J genes are TRBV7-8 and TRBJ2-3; maybe TRBD2 (7 bases). Per the germline V gene, CDR1 is SGHVS and CDR2 is FQNEAQ. The CDR3 runs 14 residues.

In this sample, this clone turned up once. The J gene is TRBJ1-4, the V gene TRBV4-1, with TRBD1 matching 7 bases. CDR3 length: 14 residues. The V gene's germline CDR1 is MGHRA and CDR2 YSYEKL. V was clipped by 0 bases and J by 12 bases; unmatched bases: 7. The CDR3 reads CASSQEDRSLELFF. Written as DNA, the CDR3 is TGCGCCAGCAGCCAAGAGGACAGGAGTTTAGAACTGTTTTTT.

This chain joins TRBV7-8 and TRBJ2-6; D is unresolved. V shed 2 bases and J shed 2 bases, with 10 bases lying between them. Germline-derived CDR1 and CDR2 are SGHVS and FQNEAQ. There are 16 residues in the CDR3. CDR3 protein: CASSLWLVTGANVLTF. The CDR3, as DNA: TGTGCCAGCAGCTTATGGCTCGTGACTGGGGCCAACGTCCTGACTTTC. The full variable domain, rest sourced from reference TRBV7-8 and TRBJ2-6, is GAGVSQSPRYKVAKRGQDVALRCDPISGHVSLFWYQQALGQGPEFLTYFQNEAQLDKSGLPSDRFFAERPEGSVSTLKIQRTQQEDSAVYLCASSLWLVTGANVLTFGAGSRLTVL.

This clone was recorded many times. The germline gene is not matched at one end of the junction; a read error may be the cause. This rearrangement joins TRBV30 to TRBJ2-2, with D maybe TRBD1 (5 bases). The CDR3 consists of 15 residues. Germline assignment: CDR1 GTSNPN and CDR2 SVGIG (reference sequence). CDR3: CVWSAPEGDTGELFF. The CDR3 DNA reads as TGTGTCTGGAGTGCCCCGGAAGGGGACACCGGGGAGCTGTTTTTT.

The chain uses TRBV19 and TRBJ2-3; no clear D gene. Trimming removed 7 bases at V and 1 base at J, with 6 bases between. The CDR3 length is 12 residues. CDR1 is LNHDA and CDR2 is SQIVND in the germline V gene (reference sequence). This CDR3 is CASNEGTDTQYF. In DNA, the CDR3 is TGTGCCAGTAACGAAGGCACAGATACGCAGTATTTT.

The chain combines TRBV15 with TRBJ1-1; 8 bases align to TRBD1. The junction had 5 bases not matched to a gene; V was cut back by 5 bases and J by 6 bases. The CDR3 is 13 residues long. CDR1 is LNHNV and CDR2 is YYDKDF in the germline V gene (reference sequence). The CDR3 loop reads CATSEDRDAEAFF. The DNA for the CDR3 is TGTGCCACCAGCGAGGACAGGGACGCTGAAGCTTTCTTT.

The chain joins TRBV11-2 to TRBJ1-2; unclear D gene. Trimming removed 0 bases from V and 2 bases from J, with 22 bases in between. The CDR3 runs to 19 residues. Germline CDR1 and CDR2: SGHAT and FQNNGV. The CDR3, as DNA: TGTGCCAGCAGCTTAGATCCCGGGAACCTCTTAGGTATAAACTATGGCTACACCTTC. Its translation is CASSLDPGNLLGINYGYTF.

This clone has ten or more counts. V gene TRBV30 combines with J gene TRBJ2-1; 8 nucleotides agree with TRBD2. The CDR3 extends over 15 amino acids. V was clipped by 7 bases and J by 7 bases; unmatched bases: 15. Germline CDR1 is GTSNPN and CDR2 is SVGIG (reference sequence). The CDR3 region is CASNPSGSTGNEQFF. The CDR3 bases are TGTGCCTCAAACCCAAGCGGGAGTACAGGGAATGAGCAGTTCTTC.

The CDR3 DNA reads TGTGCCAGTAGTAGTACGGACAGATGGGGTTATGGCTACACCTTC. Its protein product is CASSSTDRWGYGYTF. This chain uses TRBV19 with TRBJ1-2; D possibly corresponds to TRBD1 (6 bases). With 4 bases removed from V and 5 bases from J, the gap between germline ends came to 17 bases. This CDR3 comprises 15 residues. Germline CDR1 reads LNHDA; CDR2 reads SQIVND (reference sequence).

In this sample, this clone turned up many times. The chain uses TRBV6-1 and TRBJ2-1; 8 positions agree with TRBD2. The CDR3 contains 14 residues. After removal of 8 bases from V and 7 bases from J, the junction contained 10 bases not matched to a gene. Germline lookup yields CDR1 MNHNS and CDR2 SASEGT. The CDR3 DNA is TGTGCCAGCTCGGGAGGGAATGAGGGAAATGAGCAGTTCTTC. Protein sequence: CASSGGNEGNEQFF.

This clone was recorded at least ten times. An end of the junction does not agree with germline; a read error may underlie this. V is TRBV18 and J is TRBJ1-2; D is perhaps TRBD1 (6 bases). This CDR3 comprises 14 residues. Germline values: CDR1 KGHSH, CDR2 LQKENI. DNA for the CDR3: TGTGCCAGCTCAGCACCTCAGGGGTCCGCACCCTACACCTTC. Its protein product is CASSAPQGSAPYTF.

This clone is medium-sized by share. CDR3 bases: TGTGCCAGCAGCTTAAATTCACCCCTCCACTTT. Translating it yields CASSLNSPLHF. The chain combines TRBV11-2 with TRBJ1-6, with D uncertain. This CDR3 spans 11 amino acids. Germline CDR1 is SGHAT and CDR2 is FQNNGV. Trimming pared 2 bases from V and 7 bases from J, leaving 0 bases between.

By share, this clone ranks as medium-sized (0.01 to 0.1%). The chain carries TRBV11-1 and TRBJ1-1; 7 bases align to TRBD1. V shed 5 bases, J shed 0 bases, and the junction held 18 bases outside the gene matches. Germline assignment: CDR1 SGHAT and CDR2 FQDESV (reference sequence). CDR3 length equals 19 residues. For the CDR3, the DNA is TGTGCCAGCAGCGAAACGAATCCCCCGGGACAGAGCATGAACACTGAAGCTTTCTTT. This encodes CASSETNPPGQSMNTEAFF.

The CDR3 sequence is CASSPNTGDAYGYTF. The CDR3 DNA sequence: TGCGCCAGCAGCCCAAACACAGGGGATGCCTATGGCTACACCTTC. This chain joins TRBV5-1 and TRBJ1-2, with TRBD1 matching over 7 bases. From germline, CDR1 is SGHRS and CDR2 YFSETQ. This CDR3 region has 15 residues. V lost 4 bases to trimming and J lost 4 bases; unmatched junction nucleotides: 10.

This chain connects TRBV12-3 or TRBV12-4 to TRBJ2-2; weak D call: TRBD1 (6 bases). The CDR3 is 14 residues long. V lost 5 bases and J 4 bases, leaving 11 bases between the germline ends. The DNA for the CDR3 is TGTGCCAGCAGTCTCCGGACAGTCACCGGGGAGCTGTTTTTT. Translation: CASSLRTVTGELFF.

This clone occurred many times. V and J are TRBV19 and TRBJ1-3, with 9 bases fitting TRBD1. This CDR3 has 18 amino acids. Germline-derived CDR1 and CDR2 are LNHDA and SQIVND (reference sequence). Trimming cost V 3 bases and J 4 bases; bases outside gene matches: 13. The CDR3 bases are TGTGCCAGTAGTATGGGGGATAGGGGACAGGGTGAGGGAAACACCATATATTTT. It translates to CASSMGDRGQGEGNTIYF. The variable domain in full, with the rest retrieved from reference TRBV19 and TRBJ1-3, is DGGITQSPKYLFRKEGQNVTLSCEQNLNHDAMYWYRQDPGQGLRLIYYSQIVNDFQKGDIAEGYSVSREKKESFPLTVTSAQKNPTAFYLCASSMGDRGQGEGNTIYFGEGSWLTVV.

The chain recombines TRBV30 with TRBJ2-3, with 7 bases aligning to TRBD1. Germline CDR1 reads GTSNPN; CDR2 reads SVGIG (reference sequence). The junction had 6 bases not matched to a gene; V was cut back by 5 bases and J by 1 base. The CDR3 sequence is 14 residues long. The CDR3 loop reads CAWETGSGTDTQYF. The CDR3 region has the DNA TGTGCCTGGGAGACAGGGAGTGGCACAGATACGCAGTATTTT.

By proportion, this clone is medium-sized. The CDR3 bases are TGTGCCAGCTCACCACGGAGGGGAGGGCAAGGCTCCTACGAGCAGTACTTC. Translation gives CASSPRRGGQGSYEQYF. The V gene is TRBV18, the J gene TRBJ2-7; TRBD2 aligns across 7 bases. Germline assignment: CDR1 KGHSH and CDR2 LQKENI. J gave up 0 bases and V 1 base, and 9 bases lay outside the gene matches. The CDR3 is 17 residues long. Full variable domain (rest looked up from reference TRBV18 and TRBJ2-7): NAGVMQNPRHLVRRRGQEARLRCSPMKGHSHVYWYRQLPEEGLKFMVYLQKENIIDESGMPKERFSAEFPKEGPSILRIQQVVRGDSAAYFCASSPRRGGQGSYEQYFGPGTRLTVT.

There are many counts of this clone. The CDR3 bases are TGTGCCAGTAGGCCAGGGACAGGGGGGAGGTCTAATGAAAAACTGTTTTTT. This encodes CASRPGTGGRSNEKLFF. This chain links TRBV19 with TRBJ1-4; TRBD1 matches at 11 bases. The CDR3 extends over 17 amino acids. Per germline, CDR1 LNHDA and CDR2 SQIVND (reference sequence). V was pared by 6 bases and J by 3 bases, with 9 bases of the junction left unmatched.

This clone was counted at least ten times. The chain combines TRBV6-1 with TRBJ1-1; D gene uncertain. With 5 bases removed from V and 8 bases from J, the gap between germline ends came to 9 bases. Germline loops: CDR1 MNHNS, CDR2 SASEGT. This CDR3 spans 11 amino acids. The CDR3 DNA sequence: TGTGCCAGCAGTCCGACCAGGGAAGCTTTCTTT. It yields the protein CASSPTREAFF.

The V gene is TRBV11-3, the J gene TRBJ2-2; TRBD1 matches 7 bases. Germline-derived CDR1 and CDR2 are SGHNT and YENEEA. V lost 3 bases and J lost 6; bases outside the gene matches: 4. The CDR3 totals 14 residues. The CDR3 bases are TGTGCCAGCAGCTTCAGCAGGGGGTCCGGGGAGCTGTTTTTT. It translates to CASSFSRGSGELFF.

This clone rates as medium-sized. The V gene is TRBV11-3, the J gene TRBJ1-6, with a possible D match to TRBD1 (6 bases). V was cut by 5 bases and J by 5 bases, with 13 bases left in between. This CDR3 spans 15 amino acids. The V gene's germline CDR1 is SGHNT and CDR2 YENEEA. CDR3 DNA sequence: TGTGCCAGCAGCCGGCTCGGACAGAATAATTCACCCCTCCACTTT. This gives the protein CASSRLGQNNSPLHF.